Listed below are T cell receptor beta chains from one sample, sequenced in a study of vaccination and CD4 T cells after COVID-19. Their antigens remain unidentified. A single record per CDR3 protein comes from TCRdb applying MiXCR to the PCR reads. This sample has 7,500 to 9,500 distinct CDR3 sequences; roughly two fifths occur once, and the top ten carry over 15%. Sample: CD4+ T cells from blood, cultured in vitro. Receptor source: a human donor in good health. CDR3s include the opening cysteine and the closing phenylalanine or tryptophan. The D gene is left open where the match is weak. A row's size may be missing; if present it is once, few, many or a size class.

>TRBV6-2/TRBV6-3|NA|NA|TRBJ1-6
CASSYYPSPLHF
TGTGCCAGCAGTTACTATCCTTCACCCCTCCACTTT
>TRBV27|TRBD1|NA|TRBJ1-1
CASTKTGGTEAFF
TGTGCCAGCACTAAAACAGGGGGCACTGAAGCTTTCTTT
>TRBV30|NA|NA|TRBJ1-2
CAWSTQGRTYTF
TGTGCCTGGAGTACCCAGGGTCGCACCTACACCTTC
>TRBV10-3|NA|few|TRBJ2-3
CAINPGRGTDTQYF
TGTGCCATCAATCCCGGGCGGGGCACAGATACGCAGTATTTT
>TRBV20-1|NA|few|TRBJ1-2
CSAPPPAEGDYGYTF
TGCAGTGCGCCCCCCCCGGCAGAAGGCGACTATGGCTACACCTTC
>TRBV19|TRBD2|NA|TRBJ2-2
CASSIRLAGGNTGELFF
TGTGCCAGTAGTATCCGACTAGCGGGGGGGAACACCGGGGAGCTGTTTTTT
>TRBV6-5|TRBD2|NA|TRBJ2-1
CASSSQDLAGRNEQFF
TGTGCCAGCAGTTCTCAGGATCTAGCGGGAAGAAATGAGCAGTTCTTC
>TRBV5-8|NA|few|TRBJ1-2
CASSLVAGKSRYTF
TGTGCCAGCAGCTTGGTGGCCGGAAAATCTCGCTACACCTTC
>TRBV5-1|NA|NA|TRBJ1-1
CASSLVDSLNTEAFF
TGCGCCAGCAGCTTGGTCGACAGCCTGAACACTGAAGCTTTCTTT
>TRBV14|NA|NA|TRBJ2-5
CASSQGSKTQYF
TGTGCCAGCAGCCAGGGCAGTAAAACCCAGTACTTC
>TRBV7-2|NA|few|TRBJ1-4
CASSAYGREATNEKLFF
TGTGCCAGCAGCGCCTACGGACGGGAGGCAACTAATGAAAAACTGTTTTTT
>TRBV27|TRBD1|NA|TRBJ2-5
CASARGDRGAETQYF
TGTGCCAGCGCCCGGGGGGACAGGGGGGCAGAGACCCAGTACTTC
>TRBV6-1|NA|few|TRBJ2-6
CASSQGGLGANVLTF
TGTGCCAGCAGTCAAGGGGGGCTCGGGGCCAACGTCCTGACTTTC
>TRBV7-8|TRBD2|NA|TRBJ2-7
CASSPQTGTSGGYEQYF
TGTGCCAGCAGCCCACAAACCGGGACTAGCGGGGGCTACGAGCAGTACTTC
>TRBV24-1|NA|NA|TRBJ2-3
CATSETLVADTQYF
TGTGCCACCAGTGAGACTTTAGTAGCAGATACGCAGTATTTT
>TRBV30|TRBD1|NA|TRBJ1-4
CAWTNTGTGNEKLFF
TGTGCCTGGACGAATACCGGGACAGGGAATGAAAAACTGTTTTTT
>TRBV6-2/TRBV6-3|NA|NA|TRBJ1-2
CASSLKGKGGYTF
TGTGCCAGCAGTTTGAAAGGGAAGGGTGGCTACACCTTC
>TRBV25-1|TRBD1|few|TRBJ1-5
CASSEGGTGGQPQHF
TGTGCCAGCAGTGAGGGAGGGACAGGAGGGCAGCCCCAGCATTTT
>TRBV6-4|NA|NA|TRBJ2-3
CASSDMGLETDTQYF
TGTGCCAGCAGTGATATGGGGCTGGAGACAGATACGCAGTATTTT
>TRBV6-5|NA|NA|TRBJ2-6
CASSYMTNSGANVLTF
TGTGCCAGCAGTTACATGACAAACTCTGGGGCCAACGTCCTGACTTTC
>TRBV6-2/TRBV6-3|TRBD1|NA|TRBJ2-7
CASSYSNRGPYEQYF
TGTGCCAGCAGTTACTCGAACAGGGGGCCCTACGAGCAGTACTTC
>TRBV6-4|TRBD2|NA|TRBJ2-3
CASRTSGTDTQYF
TGTGCCAGTAGGACTAGCGGCACAGATACGCAGTATTTT
>TRBV20-1|TRBD1|few|TRBJ2-6
CSATIPGGWANVLTF
TGCAGTGCTACTATTCCAGGGGGCTGGGCCAACGTCCTGACTTTC
>TRBV18|NA|once|TRBJ1-2
CASSPRPDPLYGYTF
TGTGCCAGCTCACCACGGCCAGATCCCCTCTATGGCTACACCTTC
>TRBV5-5|TRBD1|NA|TRBJ1-2
CASRLVRTGNYGYTF
TGTGCCAGCAGATTAGTCCGGACAGGCAACTATGGCTACACCTTC
>TRBV2|TRBD1|few|TRBJ1-2
CASRPPGQGYGYTF
TGTGCCAGCAGACCTCCGGGACAGGGTTATGGCTACACCTTC
>TRBV5-1|TRBD1|NA|TRBJ2-2
CASSLQGQGVSGELFF
TGCGCCAGCAGCCTACAGGGGCAGGGGGTCTCCGGGGAGCTGTTTTTT
>TRBV20-1|NA|few|TRBJ1-2
CSARGGSGYTF
TGCAGTGCTAGAGGGGGAAGCGGCTACACCTTC
>TRBV5-4|TRBD1|NA|TRBJ1-6
CASSSTGDNSPLHF
TGTGCCAGCAGCTCCACAGGGGATAATTCACCCCTCCACTTT
>TRBV10-3|NA|few|TRBJ1-2
CAIRPDGTNYGYTF
TGTGCCATCAGGCCGGACGGGACTAACTATGGCTACACCTTC
>TRBV7-2|TRBD2|NA|TRBJ2-7
CASSFQTSGSDEQYF
TGTGCCAGCAGCTTTCAAACTAGCGGGAGCGACGAGCAGTACTTC
>TRBV6-1|TRBD1|few|TRBJ1-2
CASSPPGQGLINYGYTF
TGTGCCAGCAGTCCACCGGGACAGGGCCTTATAAACTATGGCTACACCTTC
>TRBV5-4|NA|NA|TRBJ1-1
CASSSTVMNTEAFF
TGTGCCAGCAGCTCGACAGTCATGAACACTGAAGCTTTCTTT
>TRBV19|NA|NA|TRBJ1-1
CDSSINEGTEAFF
TGTGACAGTAGTATTAATGAGGGGACTGAAGCTTTCTTT
>TRBV20-1|NA|few|TRBJ2-3
CSATRDSGTDTQYF
TGCAGTGCGACTCGGGACTCCGGCACAGATACGCAGTATTTT
>TRBV11-2|NA|few|TRBJ1-2
CASSLGGGYTF
TGTGCCAGCAGCTTAGGGGGAGGCTACACCTTC
>TRBV5-6|NA|NA|TRBJ2-5
CASSLRDTQYF
TGTGCCAGCAGCTTGAGGGACACCCAGTACTTC
>TRBV2|NA|few|TRBJ2-3
CASSELGVSATDTQYF
TGTGCCAGCAGTGAACTAGGTGTCAGCGCCACAGATACGCAGTATTTT
>TRBV11-3|NA|NA|TRBJ1-1
CASSLGPMNTEAFF
TGTGCCAGCAGCTTAGGACCTATGAACACTGAAGCTTTCTTT
>TRBV20-1|NA|few|TRBJ2-7
CSARALATVGEQYF
TGCAGTGCTAGGGCACTAGCCACCGTAGGGGAGCAGTACTTC
>TRBV7-2|TRBD1|NA|TRBJ1-1
CASRLDRDRITNTEAFF
TGTGCCAGCAGACTCGACCGGGACAGGATTACGAACACTGAAGCTTTCTTT
>TRBV11-2|NA|NA|TRBJ2-3
CASSSPRISTDTQYF
TGTGCCAGCAGCTCCCCCCGGATCAGCACAGATACGCAGTATTTT